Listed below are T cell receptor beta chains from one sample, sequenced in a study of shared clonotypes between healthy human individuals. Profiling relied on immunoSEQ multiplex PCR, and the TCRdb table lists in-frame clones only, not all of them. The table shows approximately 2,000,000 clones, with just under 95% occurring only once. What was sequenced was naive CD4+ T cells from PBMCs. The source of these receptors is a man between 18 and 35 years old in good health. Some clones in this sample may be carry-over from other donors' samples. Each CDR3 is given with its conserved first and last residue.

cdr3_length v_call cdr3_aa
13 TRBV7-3 CASSLSGIGELFF
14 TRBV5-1 CASSLGHRGTEAFF
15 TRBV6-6 CASSYSPAVGYEQYF
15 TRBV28 CASSPHPGAGTEAFF
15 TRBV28 CASSRQGATNEKLFF
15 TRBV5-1 CASSLSGRLGTEAFF
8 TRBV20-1 CSDYGYTF
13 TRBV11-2 CASSFGGDYGYTF
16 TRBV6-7 CASSRQCFANTGELFF
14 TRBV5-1 CASSLESYTGELFF
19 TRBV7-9 CASSLMDYESRGGTETQYF
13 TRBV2 CASRGDGNQPQHF
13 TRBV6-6 CASKRPGINEQYF
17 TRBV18 CASSPPLQRGSSYEQYF
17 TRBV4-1 CASSQVVSPGVVYGYTF
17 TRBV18 CASSPGTGGPGTGELFF
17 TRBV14 CASSRTDRGLSKNIQYF
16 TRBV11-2 CASSLGGGRAYNEQFF
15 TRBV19 CASSIGPSGANVLTF
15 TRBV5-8 CASSLLNQNTGELFF
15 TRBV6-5 CASSYSGGANYGYTF
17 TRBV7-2 CASSPLVYGMWNTEAFF
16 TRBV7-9 CASSPLASRGQETQYF
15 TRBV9 CASSVEASNTGELFF
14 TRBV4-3 CASSQDTRGNEQFF
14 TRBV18 CASSSNRGDQPQHF
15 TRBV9 CASSADGTGSYEQYF
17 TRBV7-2 CASSSRGAFSFQETQYF
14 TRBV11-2 CASSGGRGADTQYF
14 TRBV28 CASSLGGLAGWQYF
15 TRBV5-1 CASSLRSRGGTEAFF
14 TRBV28 CASTRDGRAQPQHF
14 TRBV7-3 CASSLTDRTNGYTF
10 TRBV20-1 CSTVADTQYF
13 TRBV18 CASSPLGDFEAFF
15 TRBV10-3 CAIREPDGRVGEQFF
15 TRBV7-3 CASSLIRGGVNTQYF
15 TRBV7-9 CASSPLHVGQETQYF
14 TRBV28 CASRTSGSAPEQYF
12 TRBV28 CASSQIPDTQYF
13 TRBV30 CVWSSGVPLVLFF
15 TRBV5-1 CASSFAPGQGVPQHF
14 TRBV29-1 CSVGLRQANTEAFF
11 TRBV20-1 CSARLSVGAFF
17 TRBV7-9 CASSLGTGRADYNEQFF
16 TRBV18 CASSPTVVRGTNEQYF
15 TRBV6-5 CASSYTYQGNQPQHF
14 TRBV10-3 CAISPGQGSYEQYF
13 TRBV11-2 CASSRDRNYGYTF
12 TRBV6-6 CASRQGLYGYTF
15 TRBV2 CASSATGTPGGTIYF
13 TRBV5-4 CASSLYSADTQYF
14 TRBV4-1 CASSQVSQNQPQHF
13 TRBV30 CAWNRGAYNEQFF
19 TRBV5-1 CASSRTPRAPHSYQETQYF
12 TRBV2 CASSDSRVPQHF
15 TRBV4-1 CASTPNFMNTGELFF